The table lists the clone carrying this TCR beta chain with a few counts. The antigen is not known. MiXCR, applied by TCRdb to the 5' RACE reads, yields one record per CDR3 protein. This sample has roughly 490,000 distinct CDR3 sequences, with 14% found just once. This sample was taken from a study of identical twins. Overall study results and limits: Some out-of-frame alpha sequences were shared by twins, and these showed excess low generation probability.

Between the trimmed V and J ends, which lost 4 bases and 3 bases, there was a span of 17 bases. This CDR3 is 15 amino acids long. Looked up from germline, CDR1 is SGHDT and CDR2 is YYEEEE. The sample was also linked to a second study, of yellow fever vaccine responses in identical twins.

Sequenced sample: CD4+ T cells sorted from blood. The V and J genes are TRBV5-6 and TRBJ2-7; tentative D call: TRBD2 (5 bases). This clonotype was sampled from a woman between 18 and 29 years old in good health. This chain's CDR3 is CASSRASGIFYEQYF. The CDR3 nucleotides read TGTGCCAGCAGCCGAGCATCGGGGATCTTCTACGAGCAGTACTTC.